The present T cell receptor (beta chain) was sequenced within a study of blood T cells in healthy people across ages. The study, taken as a whole, reports: Among T cells, TCR beta diversity per million cells dropped roughly linearly as age rose. Fewer expanded clones and more diversity marked long-lived versus aged donors. Investigators viewed diversity estimates from one million T cells as underestimates, the study reported.

All donors came from Russia, were Caucasian and healthy, and spanned ages roughly 6 to 95. This clonotype was observed once. The target antigen is unknown. Germline V gene data show CDR1 as LNHNV and CDR2 as YYDKDF (reference sequence). Between the trimmed V and J ends, which lost 5 bases and 4 bases, there was a span of 17 bases. The CDR3 is made up of 15 amino acids. A second PCR, run for about 6 to 12 cycles, used a sample-barcoded 5' primer plus a J-beta primer mix. TCRdb reprocessed the 5' RACE reads with MiXCR, giving one entry per CDR3 protein. The sample holds roughly 650,000 distinct CDR3 sequences, less than 40% seen once.

The sample was blood. The V gene is TRBV15, the J gene TRBJ1-1; D might be TRBD1 (6 bases). This clonotype originated in an elderly woman in good health. The CDR3 here is CATSRKGGVGTEAFF. The CDR3 DNA is TGTGCCACCAGCCGGAAGGGGGGCGTCGGCACTGAAGCTTTCTTT.